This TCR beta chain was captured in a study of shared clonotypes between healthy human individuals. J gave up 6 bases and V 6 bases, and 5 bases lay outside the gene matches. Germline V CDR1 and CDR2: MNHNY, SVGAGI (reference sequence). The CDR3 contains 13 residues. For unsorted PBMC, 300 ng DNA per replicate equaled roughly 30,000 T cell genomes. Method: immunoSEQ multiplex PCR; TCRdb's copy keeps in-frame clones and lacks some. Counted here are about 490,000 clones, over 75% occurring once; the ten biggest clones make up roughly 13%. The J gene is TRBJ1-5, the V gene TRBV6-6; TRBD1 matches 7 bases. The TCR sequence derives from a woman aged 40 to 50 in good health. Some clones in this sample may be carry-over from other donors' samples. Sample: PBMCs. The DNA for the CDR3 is TGTGCCAGCAGCCAGGGGGAAGGTCAGCCCCAGCATTTT. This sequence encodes CASSQGEGQPQHF.